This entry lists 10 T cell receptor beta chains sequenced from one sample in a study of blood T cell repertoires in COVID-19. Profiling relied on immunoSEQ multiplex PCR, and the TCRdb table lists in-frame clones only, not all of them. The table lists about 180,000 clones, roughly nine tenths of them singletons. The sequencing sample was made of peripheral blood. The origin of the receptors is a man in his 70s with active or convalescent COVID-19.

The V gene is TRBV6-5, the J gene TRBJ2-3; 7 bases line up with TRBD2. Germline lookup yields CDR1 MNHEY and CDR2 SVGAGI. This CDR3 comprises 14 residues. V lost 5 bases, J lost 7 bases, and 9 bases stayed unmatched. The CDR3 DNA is TGTGCCAGCAGTACGGGACTAAGCACGAATACGCAGTATTTT. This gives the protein CASSTGLSTNTQYF.

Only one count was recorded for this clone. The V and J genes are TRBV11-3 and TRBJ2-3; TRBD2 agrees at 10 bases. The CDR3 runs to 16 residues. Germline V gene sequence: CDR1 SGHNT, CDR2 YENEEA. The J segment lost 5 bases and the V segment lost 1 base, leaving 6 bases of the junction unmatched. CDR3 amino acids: CASSLGLAGEGDTQYF. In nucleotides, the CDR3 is TGTGCCAGCAGCTTAGGCCTAGCGGGAGAGGGAGATACGCAGTATTTT. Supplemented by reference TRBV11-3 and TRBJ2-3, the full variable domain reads EAGVVQSPRYKIIEKKQPVAFWCNPISGHNTLYWYLQNLGQGPELLIRYENEEAVDDSQLPKDRFSAERLKGVDSTLKIQPAELGDSAVYLCASSLGLAGEGDTQYFGPGTRLTVL.

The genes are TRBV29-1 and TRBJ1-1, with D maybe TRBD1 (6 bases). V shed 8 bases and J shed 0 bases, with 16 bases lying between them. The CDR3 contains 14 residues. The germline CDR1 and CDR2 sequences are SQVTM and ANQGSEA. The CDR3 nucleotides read TGCAGCACCAACGGCAGACAGGTGAACACTGAAGCTTTCTTT. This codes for CSTNGRQVNTEAFF.

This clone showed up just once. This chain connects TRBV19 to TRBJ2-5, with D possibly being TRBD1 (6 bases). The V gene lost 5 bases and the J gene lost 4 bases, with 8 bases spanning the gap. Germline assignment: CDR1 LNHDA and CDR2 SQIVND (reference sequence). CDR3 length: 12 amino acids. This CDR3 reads CASSQGRETQYF. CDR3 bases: TGTGCCAGTAGTCAGGGGCGAGAGACCCAGTACTTC.

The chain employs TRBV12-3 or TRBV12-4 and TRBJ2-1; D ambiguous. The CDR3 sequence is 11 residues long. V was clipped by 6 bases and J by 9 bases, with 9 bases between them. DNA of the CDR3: TGTGCCAGCAGGCTAGAGGTTGAGCAGTTCTTC. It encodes CASRLEVEQFF.

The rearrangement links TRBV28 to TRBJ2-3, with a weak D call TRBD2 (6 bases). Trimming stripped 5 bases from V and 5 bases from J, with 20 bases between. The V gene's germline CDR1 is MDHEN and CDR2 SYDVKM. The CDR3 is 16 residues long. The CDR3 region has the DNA TGTGCCAGCAGTCCCCTCGGGGGAGAACTTGGAGATACGCAGTATTTT. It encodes CASSPLGGELGDTQYF.

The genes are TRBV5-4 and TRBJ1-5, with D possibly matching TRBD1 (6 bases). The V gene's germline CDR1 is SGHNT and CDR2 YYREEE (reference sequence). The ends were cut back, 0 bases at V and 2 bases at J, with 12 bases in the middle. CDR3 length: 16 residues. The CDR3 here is CASSLGGGVGNQPQHF. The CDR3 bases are TGTGCCAGCAGCTTGGGAGGGGGAGTTGGCAATCAGCCCCAGCATTTT.

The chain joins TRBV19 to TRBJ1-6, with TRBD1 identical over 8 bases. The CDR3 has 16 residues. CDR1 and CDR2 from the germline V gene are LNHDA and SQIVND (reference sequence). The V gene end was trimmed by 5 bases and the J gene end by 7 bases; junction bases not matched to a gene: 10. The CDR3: CASSGTGGRGNSPLHF. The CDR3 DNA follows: TGTGCCAGTAGTGGGACAGGTGGCCGAGGGAATTCACCCCTCCACTTT.

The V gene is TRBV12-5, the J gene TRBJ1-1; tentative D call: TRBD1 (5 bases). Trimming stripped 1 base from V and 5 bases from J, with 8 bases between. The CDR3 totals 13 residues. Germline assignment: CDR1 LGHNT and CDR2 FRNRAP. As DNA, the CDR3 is TGTGCTAGTGGTTTGGAACGGGGGACTGAAGCTTTCTTT. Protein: CASGLERGTEAFF.

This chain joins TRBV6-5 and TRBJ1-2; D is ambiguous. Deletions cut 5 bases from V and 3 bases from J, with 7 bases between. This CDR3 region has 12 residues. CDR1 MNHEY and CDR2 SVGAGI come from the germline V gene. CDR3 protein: CASSNFDYGYTF. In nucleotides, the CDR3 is TGTGCCAGCAGTAATTTCGACTATGGCTACACCTTC.